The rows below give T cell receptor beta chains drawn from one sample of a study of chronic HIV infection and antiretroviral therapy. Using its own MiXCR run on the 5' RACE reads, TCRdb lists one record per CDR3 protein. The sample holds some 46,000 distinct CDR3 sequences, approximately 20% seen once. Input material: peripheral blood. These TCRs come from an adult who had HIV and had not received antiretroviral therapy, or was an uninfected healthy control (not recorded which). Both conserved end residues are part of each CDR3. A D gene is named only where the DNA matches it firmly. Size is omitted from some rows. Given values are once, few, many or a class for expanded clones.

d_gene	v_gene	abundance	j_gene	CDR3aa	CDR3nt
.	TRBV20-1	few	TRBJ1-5	CSGRQTYSNQPQHF	TGCAGTGGTCGACAGACTTATAGCAATCAGCCCCAGCATTTT
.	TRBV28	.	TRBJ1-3	CASSVTGNTIYF	TGTGCCAGCAGTGTGACTGGAAACACCATATATTTT
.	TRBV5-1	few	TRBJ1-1	CASSLGTPWDTEAFF	TGCGCCAGCAGCTTAGGGACACCGTGGGACACTGAAGCTTTCTTT
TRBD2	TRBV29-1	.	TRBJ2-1	CSAGPLAGVSEQFF	TGCAGCGCTGGGCCACTAGCGGGAGTTTCTGAGCAGTTCTTC
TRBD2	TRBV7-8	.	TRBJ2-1	CASIAGFRTSGSVNEQFF	TGTGCCAGCATCGCCGGATTTAGGACTAGCGGGAGTGTAAATGAGCAGTTCTTC
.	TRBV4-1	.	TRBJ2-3	CASSQGGLRKFSSTDTQYF	TGCGCCAGCAGCCAAGGGGGGCTAAGAAAATTCTCTAGCACAGATACGCAGTATTTT
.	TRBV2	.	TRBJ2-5	CASSVPRGQQETQYF	TGTGCCAGCAGTGTTCCACGGGGGCAGCAAGAGACCCAGTACTTC
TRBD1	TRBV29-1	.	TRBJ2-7	CSVEGQGTGEQYF	TGCAGCGTTGAGGGACAGGGTACGGGCGAGCAGTACTTC
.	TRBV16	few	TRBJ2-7	CASSSWDGTYEQYF	TGTGCCAGCAGCAGTTGGGACGGTACCTACGAGCAGTACTTC
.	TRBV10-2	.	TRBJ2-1	CASSDSGPPRLIEQFF	TGCGCCAGCAGTGATAGCGGACCGCCGAGGCTAATTGAGCAGTTCTTC
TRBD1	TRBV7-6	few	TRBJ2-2	CASSLARQGPNTGELFF	TGTGCCAGCAGCTTAGCGCGACAGGGGCCAAACACCGGGGAGCTGTTTTTT
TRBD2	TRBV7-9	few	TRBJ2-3	CASSGWKASGSTDTQYF	TGTGCCAGCAGCGGATGGAAGGCTAGCGGTAGCACAGATACGCAGTATTTT
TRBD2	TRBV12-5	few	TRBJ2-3	CASGPTSGAQYF	TGTGCTAGTGGCCCAACTAGCGGGGCGCAGTATTTT
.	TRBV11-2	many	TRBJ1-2	CASSPRAGGYTF	TGTGCCAGCAGCCCACGTGCAGGAGGCTACACCTTC
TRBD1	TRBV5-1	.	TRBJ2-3	CASRGQVTDTQYF	TGCGCCAGCAGGGGACAGGTCACAGATACGCAGTATTTT
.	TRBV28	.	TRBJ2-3	CASSFGGASVQLDTQYF	TGTGCCAGCAGTTTTGGGGGGGCCAGCGTACAATTAGATACGCAGTATTTT
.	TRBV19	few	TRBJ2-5	CASSTQGWETQYF	TGTGCCAGTAGTACTCAAGGATGGGAGACCCAGTACTTC
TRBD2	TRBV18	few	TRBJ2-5	CASSPPGASGEKETQYF	TGTGCCAGCTCACCACCGGGGGCTAGCGGGGAGAAGGAGACCCAGTACTTC
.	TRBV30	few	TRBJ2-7	CAWKTNSYEQYF	TGTGCCTGGAAGACAAACTCCTACGAGCAGTACTTC
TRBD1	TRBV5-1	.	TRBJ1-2	CASSLDPGQAYGYTF	TGCGCCAGCAGCTTGGACCCCGGACAGGCCTATGGCTACACCTTC